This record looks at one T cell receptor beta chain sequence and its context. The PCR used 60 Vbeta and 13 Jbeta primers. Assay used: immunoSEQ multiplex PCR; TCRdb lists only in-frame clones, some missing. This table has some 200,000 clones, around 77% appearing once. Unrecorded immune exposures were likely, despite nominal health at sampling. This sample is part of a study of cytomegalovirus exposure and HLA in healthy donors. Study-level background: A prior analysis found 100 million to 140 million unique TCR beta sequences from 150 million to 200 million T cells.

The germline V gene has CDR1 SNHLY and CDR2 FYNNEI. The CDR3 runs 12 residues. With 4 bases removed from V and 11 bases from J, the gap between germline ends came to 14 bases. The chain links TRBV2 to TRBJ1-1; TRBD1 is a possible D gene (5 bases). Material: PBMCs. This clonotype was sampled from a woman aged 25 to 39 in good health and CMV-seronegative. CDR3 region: CASSGSGFHAFF. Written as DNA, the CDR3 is TGTGCCAGCAGTGGGTCAGGGTTTCATGCTTTCTTT.